This T cell receptor beta chain was captured by sequencing in a study of lymphopenia after photon versus proton radiotherapy. V lost 4 bases, J lost 2 bases, and 7 bases lay in between. CDR1 and CDR2 (germline): SGDLS, YYNGEE. This CDR3 is 14 amino acids long. Produced via immunoSEQ multiplex PCR; TCRdb's table is partial and in-frame only. This table holds 150,000 to 200,000 clones, approximately 86% found once. Overall study results and limits: Post-nadir diversity loss with photons came from oligoclonal expansion, particularly CD8+ Temra cells.

This clone was seen once. The target antigen is unknown. The specimen comprised peripheral blood, sampled from a patient treated with photon-based radiotherapy. The chain joins TRBV9 to TRBJ2-6; D gene ambiguous. This sequence was found in a man between 45 and 60 years old with gastric cancer. CDR3 DNA: TGTGCCAGCAGCCCCATGACTGGGGCCAACGTCCTGACTTTC. Translation gives CASSPMTGANVLTF.